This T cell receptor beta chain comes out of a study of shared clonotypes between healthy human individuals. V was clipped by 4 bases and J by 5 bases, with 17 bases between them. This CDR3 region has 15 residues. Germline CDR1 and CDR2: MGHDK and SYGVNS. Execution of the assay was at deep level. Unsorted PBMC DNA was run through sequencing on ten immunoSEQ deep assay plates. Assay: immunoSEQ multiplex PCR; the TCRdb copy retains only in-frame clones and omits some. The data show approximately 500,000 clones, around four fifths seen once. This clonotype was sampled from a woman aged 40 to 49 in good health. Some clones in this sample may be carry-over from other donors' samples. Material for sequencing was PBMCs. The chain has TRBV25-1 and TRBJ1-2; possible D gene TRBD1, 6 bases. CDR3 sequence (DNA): TGTGCCAGCAGTGGAAACCCCCAGGGGATGTATGGCTACACCTTC. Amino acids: CASSGNPQGMYGYTF.